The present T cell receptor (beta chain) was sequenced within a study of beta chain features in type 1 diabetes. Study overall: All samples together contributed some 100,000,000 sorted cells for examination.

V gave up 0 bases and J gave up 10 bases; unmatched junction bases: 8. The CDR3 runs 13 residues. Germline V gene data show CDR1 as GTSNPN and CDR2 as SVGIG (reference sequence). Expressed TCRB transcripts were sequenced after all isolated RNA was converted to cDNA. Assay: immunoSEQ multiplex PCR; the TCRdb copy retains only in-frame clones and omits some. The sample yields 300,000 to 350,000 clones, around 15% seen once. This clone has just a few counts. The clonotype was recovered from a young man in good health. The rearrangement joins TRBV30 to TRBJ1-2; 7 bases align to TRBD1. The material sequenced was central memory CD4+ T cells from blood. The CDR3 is CAWSVSTGAYYTF. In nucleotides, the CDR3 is TGTGCCTGGAGTGTGAGTACAGGGGCCTACTACACCTTC.